This T cell receptor beta chain appears in the sequencing data of a study of response to subunit inactivated influenza vaccine. Looked up from germline, CDR1 is MDHEN and CDR2 is SYDVKM. The CDR3 has 11 residues. After removal of 6 bases from V and 13 bases from J, the junction contained 5 bases not matched to a gene. TCRdb re-called the RT-PCR reads with MiXCR, one entry per CDR3 protein. The repertoire holds roughly 520,000 distinct CDR3 sequences, with 25% as singletons. This receptor was identified in a man aged 45-65 years who received an inactivated influenza vaccine. This sequence joins TRBV28 and TRBJ2-5; 10 positions agree with TRBD2. The sequencing used CD4+ T cells sorted from PBMCs, collected roughly 5 days after vaccination. The CDR3 DNA follows: TGTGCCAGCAGCCTAGTAGCGGGAGGGTACTTC. Translated, it gives CASSLVAGGYF.